This TCR beta chain was retrieved from a study of early T cells in non-severe SARS-CoV-2 infection. Researchers tagged individual cDNA molecules with unique molecular identifiers. TCRdb independently ran MiXCR on the 5' RACE reads; one entry per CDR3 protein. The sample gives about 97,000 distinct CDR3 sequences, around 13% of which show up once; 5% to 8% is in the top ten. Overall study findings and caveats: In VDJdb matching, anti-spike CD8 responses were favored while private and CD4 specificities went missing.

This clonotype came up a few times. Its matching antigen is unknown. Germline-derived CDR1 and CDR2 are SGHRS and YFSETQ. Trimming removed 7 bases at V and 4 bases at J, with 16 bases between. This CDR3 has 14 residues. Sequenced sample: whole blood. This sequence was found in an adult who was a healthcare worker with PCR-confirmed SARS-CoV-2 infection or an uninfected control (not recorded which). This chain links TRBV5-1 with TRBJ2-3, with D possibly matching TRBD2 (6 bases). The CDR3 protein is CASCLRGDADTQYF. The DNA of the CDR3 is TGCGCCAGCTGCCTCCGCGGGGATGCAGATACGCAGTATTTT. Looking up the rest from reference TRBV5-1 and TRBJ2-3 gives the full variable domain: KAGVTQTPRYLIKTRGQQVTLSCSPISGHRSVSWYQQTPGQGLQFLFEYFSETQRNKGNFPGRFSGRQFSNSRSEMNVSTLELGDSALYLCASCLRGDADTQYFGPGTRLTVL.